This passage covers 2 T cell receptor beta chains from one sample sequenced in a study of cytomegalovirus exposure and HLA in healthy donors. Researchers ran the PCR with 60 Vbeta and 13 Jbeta primers. This table comes from immunoSEQ multiplex PCR, and its TCRdb copy is limited to in-frame clones, with some not included. The data contain about 190,000 clones, roughly 76% of them singletons. Sequences were obtained from PBMCs. The receptors originated from a man in his forties in good health and CMV-seropositive.

V and J are TRBV11-3 and TRBJ1-1; D gene ambiguous. This CDR3 has 12 residues. V was clipped by 4 bases and J by 8 bases, with 11 bases between them. Germline loops: CDR1 SGHNT, CDR2 YENEEA. In DNA form, the CDR3 reads TGTGCCAGCAGCTCCCCCGGGGTGGAAGCTTTCTTT. Translated, it gives CASSSPGVEAFF.

V gene TRBV10-3 combines with J gene TRBJ1-3; TRBD1 agrees at 7 bases. The CDR3 sequence is 16 residues long. Looked up from germline, CDR1 is ENHRY and CDR2 is SYGVKD. Trimming at V came to 0 bases and at J to 2 bases, leaving 4 bases not matched to a gene. The CDR3 DNA is TGTGCCATCAGTGAGTCACCCACAGGGGCTGGAAACACCATATATTTT. Amino acid sequence: CAISESPTGAGNTIYF.